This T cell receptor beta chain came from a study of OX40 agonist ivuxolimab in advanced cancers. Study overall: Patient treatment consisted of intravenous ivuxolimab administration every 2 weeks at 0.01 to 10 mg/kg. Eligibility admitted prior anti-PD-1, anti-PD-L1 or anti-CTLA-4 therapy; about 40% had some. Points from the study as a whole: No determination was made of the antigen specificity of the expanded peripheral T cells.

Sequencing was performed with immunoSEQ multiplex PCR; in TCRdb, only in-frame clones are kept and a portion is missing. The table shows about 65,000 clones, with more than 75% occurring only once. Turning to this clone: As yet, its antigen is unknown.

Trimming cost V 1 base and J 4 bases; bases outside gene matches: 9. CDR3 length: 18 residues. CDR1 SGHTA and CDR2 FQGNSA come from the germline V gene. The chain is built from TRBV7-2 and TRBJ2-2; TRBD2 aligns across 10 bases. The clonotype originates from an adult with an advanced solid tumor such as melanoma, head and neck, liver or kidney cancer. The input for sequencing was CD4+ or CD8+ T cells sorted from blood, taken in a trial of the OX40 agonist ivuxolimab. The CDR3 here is CASSLVRLAGAVTGELFF. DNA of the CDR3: TGTGCCAGCAGCTTAGTTCGTCTAGCGGGGGCGGTCACCGGGGAGCTGTTTTTT.